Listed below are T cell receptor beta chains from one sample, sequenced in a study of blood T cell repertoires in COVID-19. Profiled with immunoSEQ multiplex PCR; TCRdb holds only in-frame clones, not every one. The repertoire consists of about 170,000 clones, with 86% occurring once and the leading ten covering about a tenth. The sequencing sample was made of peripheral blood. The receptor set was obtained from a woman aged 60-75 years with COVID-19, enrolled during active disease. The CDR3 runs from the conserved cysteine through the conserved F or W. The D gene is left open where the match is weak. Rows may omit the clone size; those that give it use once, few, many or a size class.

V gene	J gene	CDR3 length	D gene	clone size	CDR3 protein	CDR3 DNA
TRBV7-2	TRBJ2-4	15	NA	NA	CASRPDRRSLNIQYF	TGTGCCAGCAGGCCAGACCGGCGGTCCCTAAACATTCAGTACTTC
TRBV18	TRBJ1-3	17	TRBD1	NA	CASSGSAGQGYGNTIYF	TGTGCCAGCTCAGGGTCCGCCGGACAGGGCTACGGAAACACCATATATTTT
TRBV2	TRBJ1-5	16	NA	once	CASSEDFRVANQPQHF	TGTGCCAGCAGTGAAGACTTCCGGGTTGCCAATCAGCCCCAGCATTTT
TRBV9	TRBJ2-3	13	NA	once	CASTEGTTDTQYF	TGTGCCAGCACGGAGGGTACCACAGATACGCAGTATTTT
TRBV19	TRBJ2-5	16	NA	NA	CASRGRGAPRQETQYF	TGTGCCAGTAGAGGCAGGGGCGCACCTCGCCAAGAGACCCAGTACTTC
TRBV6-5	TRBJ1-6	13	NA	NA	CASSRGFNSPLHF	TGTGCCAGCAGCCGGGGTTTTAATTCACCCCTCCACTTT
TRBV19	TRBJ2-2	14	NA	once	CASSITRADGELFF	TGTGCCAGTAGTATCACCAGGGCGGACGGGGAGCTGTTTTTT
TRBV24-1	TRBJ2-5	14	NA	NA	CATSDRRGQETQYF	TGTGCCACCAGTGATCGGAGGGGTCAAGAGACCCAGTACTTC
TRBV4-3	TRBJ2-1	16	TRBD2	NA	CASSQDRLAGNNEQFF	TGCGCCAGCAGCCAAGATCGACTAGCGGGGAACAATGAGCAGTTCTTC
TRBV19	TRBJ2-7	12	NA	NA	CASSIGGHWQYF	TGTGCCAGTAGTATAGGGGGGCACTGGCAGTACTTC
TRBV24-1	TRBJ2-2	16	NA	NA	CATSAGGVISTGELFF	TGTGCCACCAGTGCCGGCGGGGTTATATCAACCGGGGAGCTGTTTTTT
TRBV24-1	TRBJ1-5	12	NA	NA	CAIITGRQPQHF	TGTGCCATCATTACAGGGCGGCAGCCCCAGCATTTT
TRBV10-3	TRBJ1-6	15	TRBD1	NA	CAISESEDRGSPLHF	TGTGCCATCAGTGAGTCCGAGGACAGGGGTTCACCCCTCCACTTT
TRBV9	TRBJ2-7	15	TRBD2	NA	CASSVETSGSYEQYF	TGTGCCAGCAGCGTAGAAACTAGCGGGAGCTACGAGCAGTACTTC
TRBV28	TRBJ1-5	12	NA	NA	CASINPGQPQHF	TGTGCCAGCATCAACCCGGGACAGCCCCAGCATTTT
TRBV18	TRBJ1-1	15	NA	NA	CASSPPKGGNTEAFF	TGTGCCAGCTCACCACCGAAGGGAGGGAACACTGAAGCTTTCTTT
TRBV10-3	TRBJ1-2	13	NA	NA	CAISDRREGGYTF	TGTGCCATCAGTGATCGGAGGGAGGGTGGCTACACCTTC
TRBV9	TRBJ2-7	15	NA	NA	CASSPSDFRVHEQYF	TGTGCCAGCAGCCCATCAGACTTCAGGGTGCACGAGCAGTACTTC
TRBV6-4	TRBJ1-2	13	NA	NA	CASSERGGWGYTF	TGTGCCAGCAGTGAACGAGGAGGGTGGGGCTACACCTTC
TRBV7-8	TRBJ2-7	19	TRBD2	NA	CASSLSRGLAGVSSYEQYF	TGTGCCAGCAGCTTAAGTAGGGGACTAGCGGGAGTGAGCTCCTACGAGCAGTACTTC
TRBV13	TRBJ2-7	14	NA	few	CASSLGNAGLEQYF	TGTGCCAGCAGCTTAGGCAACGCCGGACTAGAGCAGTACTTC
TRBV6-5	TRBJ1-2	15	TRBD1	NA	CASSRTPDRGYGYTF	TGTGCCAGCAGTCGAACGCCGGACAGGGGCTATGGCTACACCTTC
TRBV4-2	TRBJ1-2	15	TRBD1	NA	CASSLERGGNYGYTF	TGTGCCAGCAGCTTGGAGAGAGGGGGCAACTATGGCTACACCTTC
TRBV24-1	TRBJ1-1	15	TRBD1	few	CATSPGQGARWVAFF	TGTGCCACCAGCCCGGGACAGGGGGCGCGCTGGGTAGCTTTCTTT
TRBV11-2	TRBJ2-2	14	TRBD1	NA	CASSRGQDTGELFF	TGTGCCAGCAGCCGCGGACAGGACACCGGGGAGCTGTTTTTT
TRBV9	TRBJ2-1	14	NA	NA	CASSPRLGSYEQFF	TGTGCCAGCAGCCCGAGACTAGGGTCCTATGAGCAGTTCTTC
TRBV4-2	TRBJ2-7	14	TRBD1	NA	CASSQQGTGHQQYF	TGTGCCAGCAGCCAACAGGGGACAGGCCACCAGCAGTACTTC
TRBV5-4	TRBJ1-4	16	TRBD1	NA	CASSLGTGVVNEKLFF	TGTGCCAGCAGCTTGGGAACAGGGGTGGTTAATGAAAAACTGTTTTTT
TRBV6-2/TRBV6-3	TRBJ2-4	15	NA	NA	CASSYNFLAKNIQYF	TGTGCCAGCAGTTACAACTTCCTAGCCAAAAACATTCAGTACTTC
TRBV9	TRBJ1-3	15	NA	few	CASSADSDSGNTIYF	TGTGCCAGCAGCGCGGACAGCGACTCTGGAAACACCATATATTTT
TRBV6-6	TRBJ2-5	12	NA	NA	CASSYLRETQYF	TGTGCCAGCAGTTACTTGCGCGAGACCCAGTACTTC
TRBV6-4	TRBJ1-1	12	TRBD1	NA	CASSDSDRVAFF	TGTGCCAGCAGTGACTCCGACAGGGTAGCTTTCTTT
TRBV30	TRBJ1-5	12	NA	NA	CAWSRENQPQHF	TGTGCCTGGAGCAGGGAAAATCAGCCCCAGCATTTT
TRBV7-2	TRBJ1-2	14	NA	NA	CASSLTDRFYGYTF	TGTGCCAGCAGTCTGACGGACAGATTCTATGGCTACACCTTC
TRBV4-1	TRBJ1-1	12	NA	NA	CASSQGSAEAFF	TGCGCCAGCAGCCAAGGTTCGGCTGAAGCTTTCTTT
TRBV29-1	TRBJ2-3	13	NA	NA	CSVVTDWTDTQYF	TGCAGCGTTGTAACAGATTGGACAGATACGCAGTATTTT
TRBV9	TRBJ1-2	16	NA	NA	CASSVSVGQTNYGYTF	TGTGCCAGCAGCGTGTCAGTGGGGCAGACTAACTATGGCTACACCTTC
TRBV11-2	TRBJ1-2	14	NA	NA	CASSFGTGDYGYTF	TGTGCCAGCAGCTTCGGGACGGGAGACTATGGCTACACCTTC
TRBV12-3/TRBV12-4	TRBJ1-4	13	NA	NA	CASSLNTREKLFF	TGTGCCAGCAGTTTAAATACGAGGGAAAAACTGTTTTTT
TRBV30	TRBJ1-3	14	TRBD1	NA	CAWISRDRPNTIYF	TGTGCCTGGATCTCCAGGGACAGGCCGAACACCATATATTTT
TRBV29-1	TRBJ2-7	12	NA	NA	CSVGEALAEQYF	TGCAGCGTTGGAGAGGCCCTTGCCGAGCAGTACTTC